This T cell receptor (beta chain) is from a study of cytomegalovirus exposure and HLA in healthy donors. Study in general: Around 80 million unique TCR sequences came from HLA-typed donors in an early release. Overall study results and limits: A few V segments could not be told apart, such as TRBV6-2 and TRBV6-3, and were left out.

The ends lost 7 bases at V and 9 bases at J; junction bases unmatched: 6. The CDR3 extends over 13 amino acids. Germline CDR1 is MNHNS and CDR2 is SASEGT. Remarks on this clone: Its antigen is unknown.

The PCR employed 60 Vbeta primers together with 13 Jbeta primers. Sequencing was performed with immunoSEQ multiplex PCR; in TCRdb, only in-frame clones are kept and a portion is missing. Of 37,000 or so clones in the sample, 81% are singletons; the top ten hold roughly 10%. The V gene is TRBV6-1, the J gene TRBJ1-6, with 7 bases identical to TRBD1. The sequence was collected from a woman between 35 and 50 years old in good health and CMV-seronegative. What was sequenced was PBMCs. CDR3 DNA sequence: TGTGCCAGCACCGGGACAGAAGCTTCACCCCTCCACTTT. It yields the protein CASTGTEASPLHF.